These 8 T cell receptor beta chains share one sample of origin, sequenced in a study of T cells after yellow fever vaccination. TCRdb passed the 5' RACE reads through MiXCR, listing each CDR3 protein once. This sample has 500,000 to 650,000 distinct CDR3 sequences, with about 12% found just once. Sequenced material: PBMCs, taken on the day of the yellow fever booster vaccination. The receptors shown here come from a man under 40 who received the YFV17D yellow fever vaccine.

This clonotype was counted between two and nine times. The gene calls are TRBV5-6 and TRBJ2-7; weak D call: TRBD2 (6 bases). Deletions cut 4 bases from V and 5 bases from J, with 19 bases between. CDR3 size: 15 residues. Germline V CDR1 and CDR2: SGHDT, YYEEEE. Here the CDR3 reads CASSHPTSQIDEQYF. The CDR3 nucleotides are TGTGCCAGCAGCCATCCGACTAGTCAGATCGACGAGCAGTACTTC.

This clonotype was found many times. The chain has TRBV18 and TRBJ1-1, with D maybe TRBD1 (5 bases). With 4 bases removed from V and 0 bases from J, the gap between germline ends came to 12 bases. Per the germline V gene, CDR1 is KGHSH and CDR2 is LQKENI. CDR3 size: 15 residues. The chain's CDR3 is CASSLKTAMNTEAFF. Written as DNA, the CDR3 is TGTGCCAGCTCACTAAAGACAGCCATGAACACTGAAGCTTTCTTT.

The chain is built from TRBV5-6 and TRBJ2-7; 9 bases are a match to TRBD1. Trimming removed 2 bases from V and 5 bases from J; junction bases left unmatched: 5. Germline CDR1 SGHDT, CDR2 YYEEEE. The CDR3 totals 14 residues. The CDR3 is CASSFRDRVHEQYF. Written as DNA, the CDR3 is TGTGCCAGCAGCTTCCGGGACAGGGTCCACGAGCAGTACTTC. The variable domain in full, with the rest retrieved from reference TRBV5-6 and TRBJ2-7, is DAGVTQSPTHLIKTRGQQVTLRCSPKSGHDTVSWYQQALGQGPQFIFQYYEEEERQRGNFPDRFSGHQFPNYSSELNVNALLLGDSALYLCASSFRDRVHEQYFGPGTRLTVT.

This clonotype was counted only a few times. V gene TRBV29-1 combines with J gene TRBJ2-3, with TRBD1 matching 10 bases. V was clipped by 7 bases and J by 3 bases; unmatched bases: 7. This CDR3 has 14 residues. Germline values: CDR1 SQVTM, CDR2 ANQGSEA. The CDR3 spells CSALRDRGTDTQYF. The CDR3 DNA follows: TGCAGCGCCCTCCGGGACAGGGGTACAGATACGCAGTATTTT.

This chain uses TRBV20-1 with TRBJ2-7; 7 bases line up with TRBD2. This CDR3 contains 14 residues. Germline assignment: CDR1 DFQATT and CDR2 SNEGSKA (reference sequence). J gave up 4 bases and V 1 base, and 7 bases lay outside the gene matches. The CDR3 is CSARGGGDLYEQYF. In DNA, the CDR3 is TGCAGTGCTAGAGGGGGGGGAGACCTGTACGAGCAGTACTTC.

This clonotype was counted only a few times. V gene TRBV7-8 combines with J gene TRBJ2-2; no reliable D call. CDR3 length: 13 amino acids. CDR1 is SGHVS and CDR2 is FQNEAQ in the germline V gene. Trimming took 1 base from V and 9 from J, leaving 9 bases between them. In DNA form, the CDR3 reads TGTGCCAGCAGCTTAGGGCTGGGTCGGGAGCTGTTTTTT. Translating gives CASSLGLGRELFF.

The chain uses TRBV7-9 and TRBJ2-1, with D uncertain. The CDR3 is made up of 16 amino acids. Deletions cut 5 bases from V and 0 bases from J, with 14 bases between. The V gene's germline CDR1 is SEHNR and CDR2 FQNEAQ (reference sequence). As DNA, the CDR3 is TGTGCCAGCAGCACCCGAGCCTTCCTCTCCTACAATGAGCAGTTCTTC. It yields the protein CASSTRAFLSYNEQFF.

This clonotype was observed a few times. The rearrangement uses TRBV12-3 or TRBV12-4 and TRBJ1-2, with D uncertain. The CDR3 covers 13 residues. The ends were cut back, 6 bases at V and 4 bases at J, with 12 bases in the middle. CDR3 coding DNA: TGTGCCAGCAGCCAGTACTTAACCTATGGCTACACCTTC. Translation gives CASSQYLTYGYTF.